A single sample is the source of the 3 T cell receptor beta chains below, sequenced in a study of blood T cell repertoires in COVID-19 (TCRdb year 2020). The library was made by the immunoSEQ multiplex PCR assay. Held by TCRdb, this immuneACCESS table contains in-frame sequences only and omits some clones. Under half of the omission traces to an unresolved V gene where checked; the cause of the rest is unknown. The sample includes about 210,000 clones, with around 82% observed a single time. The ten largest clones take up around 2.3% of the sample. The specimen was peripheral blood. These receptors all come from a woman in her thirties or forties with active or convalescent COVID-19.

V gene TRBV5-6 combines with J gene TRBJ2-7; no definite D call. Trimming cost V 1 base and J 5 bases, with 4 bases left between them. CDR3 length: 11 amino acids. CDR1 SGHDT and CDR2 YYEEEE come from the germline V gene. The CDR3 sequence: CASSLYHEQYF. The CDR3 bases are TGTGCCAGCAGCTTGTATCACGAGCAGTACTTC.

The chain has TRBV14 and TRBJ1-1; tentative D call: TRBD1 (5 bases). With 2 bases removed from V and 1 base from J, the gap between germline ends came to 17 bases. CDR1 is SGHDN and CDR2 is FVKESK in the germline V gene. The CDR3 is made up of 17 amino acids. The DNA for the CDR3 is TGTGCCAGCAGCCAATACTCCTCTTGGAGGGGGAACACTGAAGCTTTCTTT. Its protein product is CASSQYSSWRGNTEAFF.

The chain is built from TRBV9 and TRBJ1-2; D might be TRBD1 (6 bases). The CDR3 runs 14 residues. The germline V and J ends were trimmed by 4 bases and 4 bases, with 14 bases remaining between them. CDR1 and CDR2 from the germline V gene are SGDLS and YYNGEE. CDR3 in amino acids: CASSITGFPYGYTF. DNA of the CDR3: TGTGCCAGCAGCATTACAGGGTTTCCCTATGGCTACACCTTC.